This is a list of T cell receptor beta chains from one sample in a study of cytomegalovirus exposure and HLA in healthy donors. Clones were sequenced by immunoSEQ multiplex PCR, and TCRdb holds only the in-frame ones, with some missing. The repertoire holds hundreds of thousands of clones, around 80% seen once, with 0.22% in the top ten. Sequencing used PBMCs. The receptor set was obtained from a girl between 2 and 10 years old in good health and CMV-seronegative. Each CDR3 is given with its conserved first and last residue. D genes are given only for firm matches. Only some rows state a clone size, as once, few, many or a class for expanded clones.

size	D	V	J	CDR3	DNA
.	.	TRBV5-1	TRBJ2-6	CASSLALVGEGANVLTF	TGCGCCAGCAGCTTGGCCCTAGTGGGAGAGGGGGCCAACGTCCTGACTTTC
.	.	TRBV7-9	TRBJ2-5	CASSKGFGVAPQETQYF	TGTGCCAGCAGCAAGGGTTTCGGGGTAGCGCCCCAAGAGACCCAGTACTTC
once	.	TRBV6-1	TRBJ1-1	CASSLMVRDTEAFF	TGTGCCAGCAGTTTGATGGTGAGGGACACTGAAGCTTTCTTT
.	TRBD2	TRBV5-1	TRBJ2-5	CASSLGLAGTRVETQYF	TGCGCCAGCAGCTTGGGGCTAGCGGGAACCAGAGTGGAGACCCAGTACTTC
.	.	TRBV9	TRBJ2-2	CASSVGRPGNTGELFF	TGTGCCAGCAGCGTAGGGAGACCCGGGAACACCGGGGAGCTGTTTTTT
.	TRBD2	TRBV5-1	TRBJ2-2	CASSLERGTGELFF	TGCGCCAGCAGCTTGGAGCGGGGCACCGGGGAGCTGTTTTTT
.	.	TRBV4-1	TRBJ2-1	CASSHDSSGVGYNEQFF	TGCGCCAGCAGCCATGATTCTTCCGGGGTAGGGTACAATGAGCAGTTCTTC
.	.	TRBV7-9	TRBJ1-1	CASSLYTDFTEAFF	TGTGCCAGCAGCTTATACACCGACTTCACTGAAGCTTTCTTT
.	.	TRBV11-2	TRBJ2-5	CASSLVGTTIETQYF	TGTGCCAGCAGCTTAGTCGGGACAACAATAGAGACCCAGTACTTC
.	.	TRBV4-2	TRBJ2-1	CASSQEPPSYYNEQFF	TGTGCCAGCAGCCAAGAACCACCTAGCTACTACAATGAGCAGTTCTTC
once	.	TRBV19	TRBJ1-5	CASSSLDRRLSQPQHF	TGTGCCAGTAGCTCCCTCGACAGGAGGTTAAGTCAGCCCCAGCATTTT
.	TRBD1	TRBV9	TRBJ2-1	CASPHRTGHNEQFF	TGTGCCAGCCCTCACCGGACAGGCCACAATGAGCAGTTCTTC
.	.	TRBV6-5	TRBJ2-7	CASSFDRFYEQYF	TGTGCCAGCAGTTTTGACAGGTTCTACGAGCAGTACTTC
.	.	TRBV4-2	TRBJ1-1	CASSQGQMNTEAFF	TGTGCCAGCAGCCAAGGGCAAATGAACACTGAAGCTTTCTTT
once	.	TRBV9	TRBJ1-2	CARLPRGVPNYGYTF	TGTGCCAGGCTACCCCGAGGAGTCCCTAACTATGGCTACACCTTC
.	TRBD2	TRBV19	TRBJ2-2	CASSLLAGGYTGELFF	TGTGCCAGTAGCCTTCTAGCGGGAGGTTACACCGGGGAGCTGTTTTTT